This is a list of T cell receptor beta chains from one sample in a study of technical replicates of blood from a few donors. Clones were sequenced by immunoSEQ multiplex PCR, and TCRdb holds only the in-frame ones, with some missing. Of about 95,000 clones listed, about 95% were seen once; the top ten hold about 0.35%. Sequences were obtained from T cells isolated from PBMCs. These receptors were obtained from a human donor in good health. Each CDR3 is given with its conserved first and last residue. A D gene is named only where the DNA matches it firmly. Not all rows give a size; the values are once, few, many and, for expanded clones, a class.

TRBJ2-6 . 16 TRBV9 . CASSVGRFAGANVLTF TGTGCCAGCAGCGTAGGTCGGTTCGCTGGGGCCAACGTCCTGACTTTC
TRBJ2-3 . 14 TRBV11-2 TRBD2 CASSQLRTSGNPYF TGTGCCAGCAGCCAACTTAGGACTAGCGGGAACCCTTATTTT
TRBJ1-2 . 13 TRBV7-8 . CASSPDSPAMVTF TGTGCCAGCAGCCCCGACAGTCCCGCAATGGTAACCTTC
TRBJ1-2 . 14 TRBV9 . CASSVAPGAGGYTF TGTGCCAGCAGCGTCGCCCCAGGGGCGGGTGGCTACACCTTC
TRBJ2-7 . 18 TRBV4-2 . CASSQDPEHPTRSYEQYF TGTGCCAGCAGCCAAGACCCGGAACATCCTACTAGGTCCTACGAGCAGTACTTC
TRBJ2-3 . 13 TRBV29-1 TRBD1 CSVGGTGADTQYF TGCAGCGTTGGAGGGACAGGGGCAGATACGCAGTATTTT
TRBJ1-1 . 12 TRBV5-5 . CASSLDTGWAFF TGTGCCAGCAGCCTGGACACAGGGTGGGCTTTCTTT
TRBJ2-7 . 15 TRBV14 TRBD2 CASSLLGGAIYEQYF TGTGCCAGCAGCCTATTGGGAGGGGCAATTTACGAGCAGTACTTC
TRBJ2-3 . 16 TRBV7-8 . CASSLARGDSEDTQYF TGTGCCAGCAGCTTAGCCCGGGGAGATTCTGAAGATACGCAGTATTTT
TRBJ2-3 . 11 TRBV28 . CASQTADTQYF TGTGCCAGCCAGACAGCTGATACGCAGTATTTT
TRBJ2-5 . 15 TRBV6-6 TRBD1 CASSPRQGLSKTQYF TGTGCCAGCAGCCCTAGACAGGGATTGTCGAAGACCCAGTACTTC
TRBJ2-1 . 11 TRBV6-1 . CASRQGTKQFF TGTGCCAGCAGACAGGGTACGAAGCAGTTCTTC
TRBJ1-3 . 17 TRBV4-1 . CASSQNPGWEEGNTIYF TGCGCCAGCAGCCAAAACCCTGGCTGGGAGGAAGGAAACACCATATATTTT
TRBJ1-1 . 13 TRBV30 . CAWSVPGKTEAFF TGTGCCTGGAGTGTTCCAGGTAAAACTGAAGCTTTCTTT
TRBJ1-5 . 14 TRBV6-1 . CASSLKVGAQPQHF TGTGCCAGCAGTCTGAAGGTAGGGGCTCAGCCCCAGCATTTT
TRBJ2-1 . 15 TRBV10-3 . CAISGTLSSYNEQFF TGTGCCATCAGCGGGACTCTGAGCTCCTACAATGAGCAGTTCTTC
TRBJ2-7 . 14 TRBV19 . CASSIRQGLGEQYF TGTGCCAGTAGTATCAGGCAGGGACTGGGAGAGCAGTACTTC
TRBJ2-1 . 14 TRBV9 TRBD2 CASSEGAGYNEQFF TGTGCCAGCAGCGAGGGAGCGGGATACAATGAGCAGTTCTTC
TRBJ2-7 . 13 TRBV7-8 . CASSLRGLGEQYF TGTGCCAGCAGCTTAAGGGGGTTGGGCGAGCAGTACTTC
TRBJ2-1 . 16 TRBV27 . CASSRLGSDSYNEQFF TGTGCCAGCAGCCGCTTGGGTAGCGACTCCTACAATGAGCAGTTCTTC
TRBJ2-2 once 13 TRBV30 . CAWGDSYTGELFF TGTGCCTGGGGGGACTCATACACCGGGGAGCTGTTTTTT
TRBJ2-7 . 13 TRBV10-1 TRBD1 CASSGVTGSEQYF TGCGCCAGCAGTGGAGTGACAGGGAGCGAGCAGTACTTC
TRBJ2-1 . 17 TRBV18 . CASSHFTASTSYNEQFF TGTGCCAGCTCACACTTCACAGCTAGCACTTCCTACAATGAGCAGTTCTTC
TRBJ2-1 once 16 TRBV7-6 . CASSLLVGSSYNEQFF TGTGCCAGCAGCTTACTTGTGGGGAGCTCCTACAATGAGCAGTTCTTC
TRBJ2-1 . 17 TRBV4-1 . CASSQGLTTGFYNEQFF TGCGCCAGCAGCCAAGGTCTTACGACCGGGTTCTACAATGAGCAGTTCTTC
TRBJ2-7 . 16 TRBV13 TRBD1 CASSPRTGGLAYEQYF TGTGCCAGCAGCCCTAGGACAGGGGGCTTAGCCTACGAGCAGTACTTC
TRBJ1-5 . 15 TRBV5-1 . CASSPGTMGNQPQHF TGCGCCAGCAGCCCTGGGACAATGGGCAATCAGCCCCAGCATTTT
TRBJ2-3 . 16 TRBV5-1 TRBD2 CASSLAAGGFTDTQYF TGCGCCAGCAGCTTAGCAGCGGGAGGCTTCACAGATACGCAGTATTTT
TRBJ2-3 few 16 TRBV5-5 TRBD2 CASSLGTSGSTDTQYF TGTGCCAGCAGCTTAGGGACTAGCGGGAGCACAGATACGCAGTATTTT
TRBJ2-4 once 14 TRBV19 TRBD2 CASRLAGAKNIQYF TGTGCCAGTCGACTAGCGGGAGCCAAAAACATTCAGTACTTC
TRBJ1-1 . 15 TRBV19 TRBD1 CASSTTGGADTEAFF TGTGCCAGTAGCACCACAGGGGGCGCAGACACTGAAGCTTTCTTT
TRBJ1-5 . 14 TRBV10-2 . CASSGGNSNQPQHF TGCGCCAGCAGTGGCGGCAATAGCAATCAGCCCCAGCATTTT
TRBJ1-3 . 14 TRBV14 . CASSPRRTGNTIYF TGTGCCAGCAGCCCCCGGAGGACTGGAAACACCATATATTTT
TRBJ1-2 . 15 TRBV28 . CASSTTRTSFYGYTF TGTGCCAGCAGTACCACTCGGACTTCCTTCTATGGCTACACCTTC
TRBJ1-3 . 14 TRBV19 . CASSRTGPRDTIYF TGTGCCAGTAGTAGAACAGGTCCCCGAGACACCATATATTTT
TRBJ1-2 . 13 TRBV6-5 . CASSYLGQYGYTF TGTGCCAGCAGTTACTTAGGACAGTATGGCTACACCTTC
TRBJ1-2 . 13 TRBV19 . CASSPTTLYGYTF TGTGCCAGTAGTCCGACTACGCTCTATGGCTACACCTTC
TRBJ1-2 . 14 TRBV5-1 . CASSLGGQAYGYTF TGCGCCAGCAGCTTGGGTGGGCAGGCGTATGGCTACACCTTC
TRBJ2-1 . 15 TRBV5-1 . CASSLTDLAYNEQFF TGCGCCAGCAGCTTGACAGATCTTGCCTACAATGAGCAGTTCTTC
TRBJ1-4 . 18 TRBV4-3 . CASSQGLPYQEGHEKLFF TGCGCCAGCAGCCAAGGACTTCCATACCAAGAAGGTCATGAAAAACTGTTTTTT
TRBJ1-4 . 15 TRBV30 TRBD1 CAWSATGTGGEKLFF TGTGCCTGGAGCGCCACCGGGACAGGGGGTGAAAAACTGTTTTTT
TRBJ2-7 . 13 TRBV4-3 . CASSQERGYEQYF TGCGCCAGCAGCCAAGAAAGAGGTTACGAGCAGTACTTC
TRBJ2-2 . 17 TRBV14 TRBD2 CASSQLGLAAYTGELFF TGTGCCAGCAGCCAATTAGGACTAGCGGCATATACCGGGGAGCTGTTTTTT
TRBJ2-1 . 17 TRBV19 TRBD2 CASSIGLRTSGNGEQFF TGTGCCAGTAGTATAGGATTAAGGACTAGCGGGAATGGTGAGCAGTTCTTC
TRBJ1-2 . 13 TRBV21-1 . CASSINRGIGYTF TGTGCCAGCAGCATTAACAGGGGGATTGGCTACACCTTC
TRBJ1-5 . 13 TRBV30 . CAWSVGGNQPQHF TGTGCCTGGAGTGTTGGAGGCAATCAGCCCCAGCATTTT
TRBJ2-7 . 16 TRBV5-1 TRBD2 CASSPNGGIISYEQYF TGCGCCAGCAGCCCTAACGGGGGGATTATATCCTACGAGCAGTACTTC
TRBJ2-7 . 14 TRBV19 . CASSVRHGLYEQYF TGTGCCAGTAGTGTAAGACACGGTTTATACGAGCAGTACTTC
TRBJ2-7 . 17 TRBV5-1 . CASSPHSGLDITYEQYF TGCGCCAGCAGCCCCCACTCGGGACTGGATATTACATACGAGCAGTACTTC
TRBJ1-1 . 14 TRBV2 TRBD1 CASSEETGYTEAFF TGTGCCAGCAGTGAAGAGACAGGGTACACTGAAGCTTTCTTT
TRBJ2-7 . 22 TRBV7-3 TRBD1 CASSLKVRGQGKKYGPLYEQYF TGTGCCAGCAGCTTAAAAGTTAGGGGACAGGGTAAAAAATACGGCCCTTTATACGAGCAGTACTTC
TRBJ2-7 . 15 TRBV5-6 TRBD2 CASSLYSGRTYEQYF TGTGCCAGCAGCTTGTACAGCGGGAGGACCTACGAGCAGTACTTC
TRBJ2-3 . 14 TRBV10-3 TRBD2 CAITVGRGTDTQYF TGTGCCATCACAGTTGGGAGGGGAACAGATACGCAGTATTTT
TRBJ1-1 . 13 TRBV19 . CASSPDTSPSAFF TGTGCCAGTAGTCCGGACACGTCGCCCTCCGCTTTCTTT